This T cell receptor beta chain was obtained from a study of blood T cell repertoires in COVID-19. Looking at the study overall: Acute and convalescent COVID-19 specimens originated in the United States, Italy and Spain. T cells, B-cell-depleted T cells, or PBMCs provided the cDNA or gDNA that served as material.

In the original processing: By means of reference gene primer amplification, nucleated cell counts were estimated. TCRdb's copy holds only in-frame clones and misses some; the assay was immunoSEQ multiplex PCR. That table is the source of V, J and clone size, and D and trimming were worked out from the DNA. Of 250,000 to 300,000 clones in the sample, approximately 85% are singletons; the top ten hold approximately 2%. Trimming pared 2 bases from V and 5 bases from J, leaving 10 bases between. The germline V gene encodes CDR1 MDHEN and CDR2 SYDVKM. The CDR3 covers 14 residues. Either two negative PCRs, clearance, or symptom resolution qualified Cohort 3 donors as recovered.

Material: PBMCs or T cells enriched from blood (not recorded which). The genes are TRBV28 and TRBJ1-5; D may be TRBD1 (6 bases). The TCR sequence derives from a woman between 45 and 65 years old who had recovered from COVID-19. The DNA of the CDR3 is TGTGCCAGCAGTTTAGGACAGTTCCATCAGCCCCAGCATTTT. Amino acid sequence: CASSLGQFHQPQHF.